This T cell receptor beta chain was documented in a study of CDR3 diversity in severe acne. TCRdb re-called the PCR reads with MiXCR, one entry per CDR3 protein. The repertoire holds about 97,000 distinct CDR3 sequences, with under 60% as singletons. Losses at the gene ends were 3 bases for V and 2 bases for J; bases not matched to a gene: 1. The CDR3 is 14 residues long. Germline V lookup: CDR1 WNHNN, CDR2 SYGVQD (reference sequence). The chain employs TRBV10-1 and TRBJ1-3; 7 bases are shared with TRBD1. The clonotype comes from a male donor with acne. Sequencing was performed on blood. CDR3 loop: CASSEQGTGNTIYF. For the CDR3, the DNA is TGCGCCAGCAGTGAACAGGGGACTGGAAACACCATATATTTT.